This TCR beta chain was captured in a study of cytomegalovirus exposure and HLA in healthy donors. General study findings and limits: TCR beta sequences reportedly predicted the HLA-A and HLA-B alleles of most subjects accurately.

The PCR contained 60 Vbeta and 13 Jbeta primers. Method: immunoSEQ multiplex PCR; TCRdb's copy keeps in-frame clones and lacks some. Of fewer than 85,000 clones listed, roughly 79% are singletons. For this clone: Its antigen is still unknown.

V was pared by 5 bases and J by 3 bases, with 9 bases of the junction left unmatched. This CDR3 has 16 amino acids. CDR1 MDHEN and CDR2 SYDVKM come from the germline V gene. The clonotype comes from a male donor in good health and CMV-seropositive. The sample taken for sequencing was PBMCs. The chain joins TRBV28 to TRBJ2-2, with TRBD2 identical over 7 bases. CDR3 sequence: CASSKRTRRYTGELFF. DNA for the CDR3: TGTGCCAGCAGTAAAAGGACTAGGCGTTACACCGGGGAGCTGTTTTTT.